These 19 T cell receptor beta chains came from one sample sequenced in a study of cytomegalovirus exposure and HLA in healthy donors (dated by TCRdb to about 2017). Library preparation employed the immunoSEQ multiplex PCR assay. For the multiplex PCR, a mixture combining 60 forward primers for TCR Vbeta segments and 13 reverse primers for TCR Jbeta segments was used. TCRdb re-hosts the immuneACCESS table, in-frame sequences only. Its copies lack some clones; in the studies checked, an unresolved V gene accounts for under half of them, and the cause for the rest is not known. Here the sample has about 65,000 clones; roughly 78% occur a single time. The ten top clones hold around 4% of the sample. The sequenced material came from PBMCs. Receptors originate from a woman aged 25 to 39 in good health and CMV-seronegative.

The chain uses TRBV29-1 and TRBJ1-5; 8 bases map to TRBD1. This CDR3 comprises 12 residues. V dropped 6 bases and J dropped 4; count of bases not matched to a gene: 2. The germline V gene has CDR1 SQVTM and CDR2 ANQGSEA. CDR3 sequence: CSVGQGNQPQHF. The DNA of the CDR3 is TGCAGCGTCGGACAGGGAAATCAGCCCCAGCATTTT.

The chain couples TRBV6-5 to TRBJ2-1, with 10 bases that match TRBD2. V trimming: 5 bases; J trimming: 8 bases; junction bases outside the gene matches: 6. CDR3 length: 14 residues. The V gene's germline CDR1 is MNHEY and CDR2 SVGAGI. In DNA, the CDR3 is TGTGCCAGCAGTCCTAGCGGGAGTAGCTATGAGCAGTTCTTC. Its translation is CASSPSGSSYEQFF.

The V call is TRBV5-1, the J call TRBJ1-1, with 7 bases identical to TRBD1. The V segment lost 4 bases and the J segment 11 bases; nucleotides outside the gene matches: 23. CDR3 length equals 17 residues. Germline CDR1 is SGHRS and CDR2 is YFSETQ. The CDR3 DNA follows: TGCGCCAGCAGCCGCTTGGGGGGCCCGGGGGACAGAGAGGGGGCTTTCTTT. Translating gives CASSRLGGPGDREGAFF.

V is TRBV7-9 and J is TRBJ2-5; D unclear. V lost 5 bases, J lost 2 bases, and 15 bases lay in between. Germline V gene lookup returns CDR1 SEHNR and CDR2 FQNEAQ (reference sequence). This CDR3 is built from 15 residues. The CDR3 reads CASSHPTGGQETQYF. CDR3 coding DNA: TGTGCCAGCAGCCACCCGACGGGTGGACAAGAGACCCAGTACTTC.

This chain links TRBV9 with TRBJ1-1; 10 bases are a match to TRBD1. The CDR3 contains 15 residues. Germline V gene data show CDR1 as SGDLS and CDR2 as YYNGEE. Unmatched junction bases numbered 6, after V lost 3 bases and J lost 4 bases. The CDR3 spells CASSGYRDRGTEAFF. The CDR3 DNA reads TGTGCCAGCAGCGGATACCGGGACAGGGGCACTGAAGCTTTCTTT.

The V gene is TRBV11-2, the J gene TRBJ1-1, with D tentatively TRBD1 (6 bases). The CDR3 spans 15 residues. Trimming left V 4 bases short and J 5 bases short, with 17 bases between. Germline V gene sequence: CDR1 SGHAT, CDR2 FQNNGV. The CDR3 nucleotides are TGTGCCAGCAGCTCGACCGCAGGAAGGGGGACTGAAGCTTTCTTT. This sequence encodes CASSSTAGRGTEAFF.

J is TRBJ2-7 and V is TRBV6-6; D is uncertain. Trimming pared 5 bases from V and 2 bases from J, leaving 13 bases between. The CDR3 consists of 14 residues. Per the germline V gene, CDR1 is MNHNY and CDR2 is SVGAGI (reference sequence). The CDR3 DNA reads TGTGCCAGCAGTCCTTACTCGACAACCTACGAGCAGTACTTC. Protein sequence: CASSPYSTTYEQYF.

V gene TRBV10-2 combines with J gene TRBJ2-2; D is possibly TRBD2 (6 bases). The CDR3 totals 15 residues. CDR1 and CDR2 (germline): WSHSY, SAAADI. V was shortened by 2 bases and J by 0 bases, with 7 bases between the two germline ends. The CDR3 nucleotides are TGCGCCAGCAGTGAGCGGGACTCGAACACCGGGGAGCTGTTTTTT. It yields the protein CASSERDSNTGELFF.

The chain carries TRBV18 and TRBJ2-1; a possible D gene is TRBD2 (7 bases). This CDR3 contains 15 residues. Trimming cost V 3 bases and J 10 bases, with 19 bases left between them. The germline CDR1 and CDR2 sequences are KGHSH and LQKENI. CDR3 sequence reads: CASSPETGRAGEQFF. The CDR3, as DNA: TGTGCCAGCTCACCTGAAACAGGGAGGGCTGGAGAGCAGTTCTTC.

A single count supports this clone. V and J are TRBV11-2 and TRBJ1-4; TRBD1 is a possible D gene (5 bases). Trimming stripped 1 base from V and 0 bases from J, with 6 bases between. The CDR3 runs to 15 residues. Germline V CDR1 and CDR2: SGHAT, FQNNGV. The CDR3, as DNA: TGTGCCAGCAGCTTAGGGGGCGCAACTAATGAAAAACTGTTTTTT. Amino acid sequence: CASSLGGATNEKLFF. Full variable domain (missing parts from reference TRBV11-2 and TRBJ1-4): EAGVAQSPRYKIIEKRQSVAFWCNPISGHATLYWYQQILGQGPKLLIQFQNNGVVDDSQLPKDRFSAERLKGVDSTLKIQPAKLEDSAVYLCASSLGGATNEKLFFGSGTQLSVL.

The chain combines TRBV29-1 with TRBJ2-1; no firm D call. This CDR3 has 13 residues. Germline CDR1 is SQVTM and CDR2 is ANQGSEA. The V end lost 2 bases, the J end lost 6 bases, and 11 bases lay between the germline ends. CDR3 region: CSVERHTGNEQFF. The CDR3 nucleotides read TGCAGCGTTGAAAGACATACCGGCAATGAGCAGTTCTTC.

The V call is TRBV28, the J call TRBJ1-1, with TRBD1 as a possible D gene (5 bases). The V end lost 6 bases, the J end lost 0 bases, and 17 bases lay between the germline ends. This CDR3 is 16 amino acids long. CDR1 and CDR2 (germline): MDHEN, SYDVKM. Written as DNA, the CDR3 is TGTGCCAGCAGCCCAAGACAGCTCAAAGTGAACACTGAAGCTTTCTTT. It specifies CASSPRQLKVNTEAFF.

The V call is TRBV30, the J call TRBJ1-1; a possible D gene is TRBD1 (6 bases). This CDR3 has 13 residues. Deletions cut 3 bases from V and 5 bases from J, with 13 bases between. Germline assignment: CDR1 GTSNPN and CDR2 SVGIG (reference sequence). The CDR3 region is CAWSVNRDTEAFF. The CDR3 coding sequence is TGTGCCTGGAGCGTAAACAGGGATACTGAAGCTTTCTTT.

This rearrangement joins TRBV29-1 to TRBJ1-2; tentatively, D is TRBD1 (6 bases). The CDR3 is made up of 11 amino acids. Between the trimmed V and J ends, which lost 8 bases and 6 bases, there was a span of 13 bases. Germline values: CDR1 SQVTM, CDR2 ANQGSEA. CDR3 DNA: TGCAGCTATGAAAGGACAGATGGCTACACCTTC. Its translation is CSYERTDGYTF.

The V gene is TRBV13, the J gene TRBJ2-5; D is possibly TRBD2 (5 bases). There are 14 residues in the CDR3. The germline gives CDR1 PRHDT, CDR2 FYEKMQ (reference sequence). Trimming cost V 6 bases and J 5 bases, with 16 bases left between them. CDR3 region: CASRSLRGMETQYF. Written as DNA, the CDR3 is TGTGCCAGCAGATCCTTACGGGGAATGGAGACCCAGTACTTC.

The chain recombines TRBV6-5 with TRBJ1-5; weak D call: TRBD1 (5 bases). The length of the CDR3 is 13 residues. Trimming stripped 8 bases from V and 6 bases from J, with 14 bases between. Looked up from germline, CDR1 is MNHEY and CDR2 is SVGAGI. CDR3 in amino acids: CASCLMGGQPQHF. The CDR3 coding sequence is TGTGCCAGCTGTTTAATGGGGGGTCAGCCCCAGCATTTT.

The rearrangement uses TRBV29-1 and TRBJ2-3, with 10 bases that match TRBD2. The CDR3 is made up of 14 amino acids. Germline V gene sequence: CDR1 SQVTM, CDR2 ANQGSEA. Trimming took 7 bases from V and 3 from J; bases not matched to a gene: 7. DNA for the CDR3: TGCAGCGCCGGGAGACTAGCGGGTACAGATACGCAGTATTTT. Protein sequence: CSAGRLAGTDTQYF.

This sequence joins TRBV7-2 and TRBJ1-5; D ambiguous. The V and J ends lost 1 base and 7 bases respectively, with 8 bases between them. This CDR3 comprises 13 residues. Germline V CDR1 and CDR2: SGHTA, FQGNSA. In nucleotides, the CDR3 is TGTGCCAGCAGCTTAGACTCTCGGCAGCCCCAGCATTTT. Translating gives CASSLDSRQPQHF.

The V call is TRBV14, the J call TRBJ2-7; 8 nucleotides line up with TRBD1. The germline V gene has CDR1 SGHDN and CDR2 FVKESK. With 1 base clipped from V and 4 bases from J, the junction kept 9 bases outside the gene matches. CDR3 length: 16 residues. In DNA form, the CDR3 reads TGTGCCAGCAGCCAAGGGAGGACAGGGTCAGGATACGAGCAGTACTTC. Translated, it gives CASSQGRTGSGYEQYF.